The clone carrying this T cell receptor (beta chain) was seen only a few times. Its antigen is still unknown. TCRdb's copy holds only in-frame clones and misses some; the assay was immunoSEQ multiplex PCR. The data show some 8,000 clones, 70% to 90% seen once. The data stem from a study of OX40 agonist ivuxolimab in advanced cancers. Turning to the study itself: People in dose escalation had one of these cancers: hepatocellular carcinoma, melanoma, renal cell or head and neck cancer. The mean age was approximately 60 years, ranging from about 20 to 90, with more than 70% of participants male. Partial responses were recorded for three patients, including one with hepatocellular carcinoma and two with cutaneous melanoma.

Whole-study findings and limits: Within 6 weeks, CD4+ and CD8+ blood T cells expanded clonally at 0.1 to 3.0 mg/kg.

There are 12 residues in the CDR3. Trimming pared 5 bases from V and 6 bases from J, leaving 11 bases between. Per germline, CDR1 MDHEN and CDR2 SYDVKM. This specimen consisted of CD4+ or CD8+ T cells sorted from blood, obtained in a trial of the OX40 agonist ivuxolimab. The receptor comes from an adult with an advanced solid tumor such as melanoma, head and neck, liver or kidney cancer. V gene TRBV28 combines with J gene TRBJ2-7; D gene ambiguous. The CDR3 bases are TGTGCCAGCAGTCTCAACCGAATCGAGCAGTACTTC. Its protein product is CASSLNRIEQYF.